A selection of T cell receptor beta chains follows, all from one sample in a study of CXCR3-negative and CXCR3-positive naive CD8 T cells. TCRdb re-called the 5' RACE reads, yielding one record per CDR3 amino acid sequence without DNA. Recorded for this sample: some 54,000 distinct CDR3 sequences. The sequenced material came from naive CXCR3+ CD8+ T cells from blood. These receptor sequences come from a human donor in good health. Some clones in this sample may be carry-over from other donors' samples. Each CDR3 is given with its conserved first and last residue. Size is stated for part of the rows, as once, few or many counts, or as a class when the clone is expanded.

v_call,clone_size,j_call,cdr3_aa
TRBV6-2/TRBV6-3,-,TRBJ2-1,CASSYYGGSEQFF
TRBV20-1,-,TRBJ2-7,CSAKGLAATYEQYF
TRBV4-3,-,TRBJ2-7,CASSQLQGRYHEQYF
TRBV6-2/TRBV6-3,-,TRBJ2-1,CASSRDMFSYNEQFF
TRBV20-1,-,TRBJ2-1,CSVRGQGQEYNEQFF
TRBV5-5,-,TRBJ2-7,CASTLKSAYEQYF
TRBV18,-,TRBJ2-3,CASSPSLLWTTDTQYF
TRBV2,-,TRBJ2-7,CASSLPGQGVHEQYF
TRBV5-4,-,TRBJ1-1,CASSRDGGNTEAFF
TRBV14,-,TRBJ2-5,CASSLMRETQYF
TRBV6-6,-,TRBJ1-1,CASSFRDRAPAFF
TRBV11-2,-,TRBJ2-2,CASSATGLADTGELFF
TRBV14,-,TRBJ2-7,CASSLDSPFYEQYF
TRBV4-3,-,TRBJ2-7,CASSQDLAGELLGEQYF
TRBV7-9,-,TRBJ1-2,CASRLVRTLAGYTF
TRBV19,-,TRBJ1-2,CASGARGNYGYTF
TRBV28,-,TRBJ2-1,CASRRQGERDDNEQFF
TRBV7-9,-,TRBJ2-1,CASARENEQFF
TRBV24-1,-,TRBJ2-3,CATSDEGFTDTQYF
TRBV3-1,-,TRBJ2-7,CASSHGQGMAYEQYF
TRBV12-3/TRBV12-4,-,TRBJ2-1,CASGGAYNEQFF
TRBV20-1,-,TRBJ2-7,CSAGGTSLPPEQYF
TRBV7-9,medium-sized,TRBJ2-7,CASSSPGQGYTEQYF
TRBV4-3,-,TRBJ1-2,CASSQGVPGDGLLVYGYTF
TRBV6-5,-,TRBJ2-3,CASSKGLAGTDAQYF
TRBV7-2,-,TRBJ2-7,CASSGGQSYEQYF
TRBV7-9,-,TRBJ1-5,CASSPSGTGKQPQHF
TRBV28,-,TRBJ2-5,CASSPIAEETQYF
TRBV15,-,TRBJ2-2,CATSGRAVDRGTGELFF
TRBV7-7,-,TRBJ2-7,CASSQGLRDEQYF
TRBV28,-,TRBJ1-1,CASSLSQGGTEAFF
TRBV4-3,-,TRBJ1-6,CASSQDWGDSPLHF
TRBV15,-,TRBJ2-2,CATSKATANTGELFF
TRBV6-5,-,TRBJ1-4,CASSNRGGEKLFF
TRBV3-1,-,TRBJ2-7,CASSQFGAYEQYF
TRBV6-5,-,TRBJ2-2,CASSWGGTGELFF
TRBV4-3,-,TRBJ2-7,CASSHSTGDYEQYF
TRBV20-1,-,TRBJ1-4,CSAGGPQGLVSNEKLFF
TRBV4-3,-,TRBJ1-2,CASSPSRGDSYYGYTF
TRBV9,-,TRBJ1-1,CASSLKDRGRSEAFF
TRBV29-1,-,TRBJ2-7,CSVEGRQGAYEQYF
TRBV6-5,-,TRBJ2-7,CASSYSVGSVGRSSYEQYF
TRBV12-3/TRBV12-4,-,TRBJ1-2,CASSFPDPYGYTF
TRBV5-1,-,TRBJ2-5,CASSLEGTLRRETQYF
TRBV7-8,-,TRBJ2-7,CASSPARLLTYEQYF
TRBV2,-,TRBJ2-7,CASSSAGDTDEQYF
TRBV11-2,-,TRBJ1-4,CASSLVSVTPELFF
TRBV27,-,TRBJ2-1,CASRGTGDRNEQFF
TRBV7-2,-,TRBJ2-3,CASSPPIGGAFTDTQYF
TRBV6-6,-,TRBJ2-7,CATTDRAYEQYF
TRBV4-3,-,TRBJ1-2,CASSQGTGSNYGYTF
TRBV6-5,-,TRBJ2-7,CASRTTGGEQYF
TRBV2,-,TRBJ2-5,CASSEAAGREETQYF